This T cell receptor (beta chain) was obtained from a study of liver allograft versus peripheral blood T cells. Study-level information: Comparisons were made between T cell receptor repertoires found in transplanted livers and those circulating in recipients' peripheral blood.

Using its own MiXCR run on the reads, TCRdb lists one record per CDR3 protein. The sample carries 6,500 to 9,500 distinct CDR3 sequences, approximately 18% recorded once. Points on this clonotype: The antigen is unknown.

With 2 bases removed from V and 2 bases from J, the gap between germline ends came to 13 bases. This CDR3 contains 16 residues. CDR1 and CDR2 from the germline V gene are WSHSY and SAAADI. Points from the study as a whole: It was reported that the T cell receptor repertoires found inside liver allografts differed from those that were detected in peripheral blood.

This clonotype originated in a human patient who had a liver transplant. The T cells may come from the graft donor. This sequence joins TRBV10-2 and TRBJ2-1; the D gene is possibly TRBD1 (6 bases). The CDR3 DNA follows: TGCGCCAGCAGTGAGCCCCCCGGGACACCCTACAATGAGCAGTTCTTC. It translates to CASSEPPGTPYNEQFF.